This is a list of T cell receptor beta chains from one sample in a study of cytomegalovirus exposure and HLA in healthy donors. Sequencing used immunoSEQ multiplex PCR; TCRdb keeps in-frame clones, though not all of them. Of 75,000 to 90,000 clones in the sample, 90% to 95% were seen once. Sequencing was carried out using PBMCs. The receptor set was obtained from a woman aged 18-29 years in good health and CMV-seronegative. Both conserved end residues are part of each CDR3. The D gene is left open where the match is weak. The size of a clone is reported for some rows only, either as once, few or many, or as a class for expanded clones.

clone size,J gene,V gene,D gene,CDR3 DNA,CDR3 protein
-,TRBJ1-2,TRBV25-1,-,TGTGCCAGCAGTGACGGGCCCCGGGACTACACCTTC,CASSDGPRDYTF
-,TRBJ2-2,TRBV7-2,TRBD2,TGTGCCAGCAGCTTAGGACTAGCGGGAGGCCTTCGGGGCGGGGAGCTGTTTTTT,CASSLGLAGGLRGGELFF
-,TRBJ2-7,TRBV6-5,TRBD1,TGTGCCAGCAGTTCGCCCGGGACAGGATTGTACGAGCAGTACTTC,CASSSPGTGLYEQYF
-,TRBJ1-2,TRBV5-6,-,TGTGCCAGCAGCTTGTGGGGAGTGGGTAACTATGGCTACACCTTC,CASSLWGVGNYGYTF
once,TRBJ1-5,TRBV4-3,-,TGCGCCAGCAGCCCAGAACAGGGCCCCAATCAGCCCCAGCATTTT,CASSPEQGPNQPQHF
once,TRBJ2-1,TRBV7-2,TRBD2,TGTGCCAGCAGCCAGGGACTAGCGGGGGGGTTGAGTGAGGAGCAGTTCTTC,CASSQGLAGGLSEEQFF
-,TRBJ2-5,TRBV5-4,TRBD2,TGTGCCAGCAGCTGGGGGCGGGGGGGAGAGACCCAGTACTTC,CASSWGRGGETQYF
-,TRBJ1-2,TRBV7-2,-,TGTGCCAGCAGCCAAAGCAGGGCTAACTATGGCTACACCTTC,CASSQSRANYGYTF
-,TRBJ1-5,TRBV28,-,TGTGCCAGCAGTTTAGGGGGGGGAGAGAAGCCCCAGCATTTT,CASSLGGGEKPQHF
-,TRBJ2-7,TRBV6-5,-,TGTGCCAGCGTTGGAGCGAACTCCTACGAGCAGTACTTC,CASVGANSYEQYF
-,TRBJ1-5,TRBV6-5,-,TGTGCCAGCAGTTACAGGAGGGGTGGGAATCAGCCCCAGCATTTT,CASSYRRGGNQPQHF
-,TRBJ1-5,TRBV6-1,-,TGTGCCAGCAATGCAGGGTTTAGCAATCAGCCCCAGCATTTT,CASNAGFSNQPQHF
-,TRBJ1-6,TRBV7-9,TRBD1,TGTGCCAGCCAGACAGGGTTGCCCGAATCACCCCTCCACTTT,CASQTGLPESPLHF
-,TRBJ1-2,TRBV6-5,-,TGTGCCAGCAGGGGGGGGAATCGTGGCTACACCTTC,CASRGGNRGYTF
-,TRBJ2-7,TRBV29-1,TRBD1,TGCAGCGTTGAAGAGGCGGGACAGGTTGAGTACGAGCAGTACTTC,CSVEEAGQVEYEQYF
-,TRBJ2-3,TRBV5-1,-,TGCGCCAGCAGCTTGGCCAGGGGCCAAGATACGCAGTATTTT,CASSLARGQDTQYF
-,TRBJ2-1,TRBV5-1,-,TGCGCCAGCAGCTTGTACGGGGGGACAGGTTTAAATGAGCAGTTCTTC,CASSLYGGTGLNEQFF
-,TRBJ1-2,TRBV11-2,-,TGTGCCAGCAGCCCCGGGGGGGATTTCTATGGCTACACCTTC,CASSPGGDFYGYTF
-,TRBJ2-7,TRBV4-3,-,TGCGCCAGCAGCCAAGATCGCGGTTGGTACTACGAGCAGTACTTC,CASSQDRGWYYEQYF